This T cell receptor beta chain comes out of a study of regulatory T cells in long-lasting Graves disease. Points from the study as a whole: Persistent Graves' cases showed lower TCR diversity than newly diagnosed cases. Accuracy was perhaps lowered by the small sample size. Comparison showed that persistent patients shared more public clonotypes (fewer than 3,000) than new patients (966).

The germline CDR1 and CDR2 sequences are MDHEN and SYDVKM. The V end was cut by 3 bases, the J end by 5 bases, with 11 bases between. This CDR3 has 13 amino acids. Investigators prepared the TCR beta libraries by applying iRepertoire HTBI primers and Arm-PCR of CDR3 regions. TCRdb analysed the multiplex PCR reads with MiXCR anew, one entry per CDR3 protein. The sample consists of under 500,000 distinct CDR3 sequences, roughly 20% of them appearing once. This clonotype was found many times. The antigen is unknown. Noted time point: persistent/refractory GD, antithyroid drugs over 5 years with positive TRAb. From PBMCs, RNA was extracted and then used to make the TCR library.

The rearrangement joins TRBV28 to TRBJ2-7; D remains unclear. Source: peripheral blood mononuclear cells (PBMCs), taken when the disease was refractory, from a patient treated with antithyroid drugs. This TCR derives from a female donor with Graves disease. CDR3 in amino acids: CASSFKPGDEQYF. CDR3 coding DNA: TGTGCCAGCAGTTTCAAGCCTGGGGACGAGCAGTACTTC.